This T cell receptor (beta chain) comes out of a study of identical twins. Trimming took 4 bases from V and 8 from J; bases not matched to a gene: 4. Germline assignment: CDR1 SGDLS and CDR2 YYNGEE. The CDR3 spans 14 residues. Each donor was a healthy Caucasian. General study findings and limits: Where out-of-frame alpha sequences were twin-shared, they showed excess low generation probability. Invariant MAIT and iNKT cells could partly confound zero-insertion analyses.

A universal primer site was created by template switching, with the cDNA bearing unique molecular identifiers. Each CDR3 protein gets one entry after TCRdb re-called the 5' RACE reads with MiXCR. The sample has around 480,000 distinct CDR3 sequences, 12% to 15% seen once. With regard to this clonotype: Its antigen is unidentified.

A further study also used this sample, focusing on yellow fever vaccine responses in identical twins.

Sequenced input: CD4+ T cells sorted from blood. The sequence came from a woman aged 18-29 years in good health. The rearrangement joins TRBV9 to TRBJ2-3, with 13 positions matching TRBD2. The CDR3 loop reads CASSTSGGVGTQYF. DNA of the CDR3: TGTGCCAGCAGCACTAGCGGGGGGGTTGGTACGCAGTATTTT.